This T cell receptor beta chain appears in the sequencing data of a study of vaccination and CD4 T cells after COVID-19 (dated by TCRdb to the early 2020s). Regarding the study in general: Every convalescent patient had a positive nasal swab PCR test for SARS-CoV-2, with mild disease in nine patients and severe disease in one. Two doses of either the Pfizer-BioNTech BNT162b2 vaccine (n=8) or the Moderna mRNA-1273 vaccine (n=2) were administered to participants. The spike-specific CD4+ TCR repertoire was compared before and after mRNA vaccination in nine to ten COVID-19 convalescent patients and a handful of infection-naive healthy vaccine recipients. The cultures were stimulated with overlapping spike peptide pools from SARS-CoV-2 and from the common cold coronaviruses HCoV-NL63, HCoV-OC43 and HCoV-229E. Control cultures received a CEFX viral epitope pool as the positive control, an HIV-1 Nef peptide pool as the negative control, or no peptide. The convalescent cohort comprised six males and four females, including two Hispanic individuals, seven Caucasians, two Asians and one multiracial person. Post-COVID blood samples were collected from convalescent patients a median of about 92 days after diagnosis, with a range of roughly 35 to 180 days. Post-vaccine blood samples were collected a median of about 72 days after the second vaccine dose, ranging from about 13 to 241 days.

Libraries were made using PCR. TCR sequencing of DNA from cultured CD4+ T cells used the Oncomine TCR Beta short-read assay at the Johns Hopkins FTIC core. The QIAamp micro DNA kit was used to extract genomic DNA from the cultured CD4+ T cells. Oncomine TCR Beta libraries from cultured CD4+ T cells were pooled with unique dual indexes and sequenced on an Illumina iSeq 100. In the authors' own workflow: Non-productive sequences were filtered out, and CDR3s that did not start with C, did not end with F or W, or were shorter than 7 amino acids were discarded. Antigen-specific clonotypes were identified with the MANAFEST web application by comparing peptide-stimulated wells with reference and other culture wells. An FDR below 0.05, an odds ratio above 5, and a productive frequency above 0.1% in at least two of three replicate wells were required for clones to be considered positive. Cross-reactive clonotypes were defined as significantly expanded in both SARS-CoV-2 spike wells and at least one common cold coronavirus spike condition. Using R version 3.6.1, CDR3 homology was evaluated through Levenshtein distances (stringdist) along with unrooted phylogenetic trees (ape). Using fastp trimming at Q25 and MiXCR clonotype assembly, TCRdb reanalyzed the public sequencing data and kept in-frame beta chains. CDR3 protein sequences are deduplicated, and each keeps its most common genes and DNA. The V and J calls here are based on TCRdb, not the publication. Counted in this sample were about 15,000 distinct CDR3 sequences; 48% of them appeared once. The ten largest clonotypes hold 14% to 15% of the sample.

Overall study outcomes, separate from this receptor: Of the vaccine-specific clones found in convalescent patients, nearly all (304 of 307) were mono-reactive for SARS-CoV-2 spike instead of being cross-reactive with common cold coronaviruses. An increase in the median number of SARS-CoV-2-reactive clonotypes from 20 to 25 after infection to 35 to 40 after vaccination was observed, but the change was not found to be significant. Only a relatively small number of convalescent patients were included in the study, and early timepoints following natural infection were not analyzed. Among convalescent patients, a median about 87% of the SARS-CoV-2-reactive clones seen after vaccination appeared only after vaccination, which suggests priming specific to the vaccine.

Spanning cysteine to phenylalanine, the CDR3 consists of 19 amino acids. The CDR3 DNA has 57 bases and is translated from base 1. As encoded in the germline V gene, CDR1 is MGHDK while CDR2 is SYGVNS. Trimming takes 0 bases off V and 0 bases off J; junction bases not matched to a gene: 12. This specimen's treatment or condition label, interpreted: 10-day PBMC culture with coronavirus spike peptide pools or control peptides (ViraFEST assay). The ViraFEST assay was used in the study, in which antigen-specific T cells were expanded with peptide pools and expanded clonotypes were subsequently identified by TCR sequencing. Positive SARS-CoV-2 PCR tests in the convalescent patients dated from March to December 2020, before Alpha, Beta and Delta variants emerged in the United States. Each well held about 1.8 million PBMCs cultured with 9 to 10 ug/ml peptide pools in IMDM containing around 5% human AB serum and 10 IU/ml IL-2. On days 3 and 7, half of the culture medium was replaced with fresh IL-2-containing medium. CD4+ T cells were isolated after about 10 days of culture through negative selection using the EasySep CD4+ T cell isolation kit. Ficoll-Paque Plus gradient centrifugation was used to isolate PBMCs from whole blood, and the isolated PBMCs were then either used fresh or cryopreserved at -140C. Culture conditions were generally each tested in triplicate wells.

Regarding this clonotype: The specificity of this receptor is unknown. Base qualities are not provided; no much larger clone lies one nucleotide away.

This chain joins TRBV25-1 to TRBJ2-3; 7 bases in the middle match TRBD2. The material sequenced was CD4+ T cells from blood, cultured in vitro. The TCR originated in a human donor who had recovered from COVID-19. The sequence in DNA is TGTGCCAGCAGTGAATATGCTAGCGGTAGACCTAGTAGCACAGATACGCAGTATTTT. Translated, it gives CASSEYASGRPSSTDTQYF.